This T cell receptor (beta chain) is from a study of blood T cells in healthy people across ages. Findings and caveats of the study: PBMCs left unsorted prevented a conclusive naive versus antigen-experienced comparison.

The CDR3 runs 15 residues. Germline trimming cut 4 bases from V and 5 bases from J; bases unmatched to any gene: 9. In germline, CDR1 is MNHEY, CDR2 SVGEGT. In regard to this clonotype: Its specificity is not known.

Next came a second PCR, run for about 7 to 12 cycles, which used a sample-barcoded 5' primer along with a J-beta primer mix. Researchers report that each sample yielded at least 2.5 million CDR3-containing paired-end reads. MiXCR, applied by TCRdb to the 5' RACE reads, yields one record per CDR3 protein. Of roughly 730,000 distinct CDR3 sequences listed, just over 55% were seen once; the top ten hold 20% to 30%. Drawn from each donor were approximately 10 milliliters of peripheral blood. The sample was blood. The receptor's source is a man aged 35-49 years in good health. The J gene is TRBJ2-7, the V gene TRBV6-2 or TRBV6-3; 9 bases are a match to TRBD2. The CDR3 DNA reads as TGTGCCAGCAGTTCACCGTCTAGCGGGACCGACGAGCAGTACTTC. It translates to CASSSPSSGTDEQYF.